This TCR beta chain was documented in a study of T cell repertoires in cytomegalovirus infection (dated by TCRdb to between 2018 and 2021). Looking at the study overall: Recently identified HLA-C-restricted CMV epitopes, whose presentation resists viral immunomodulation, were targeted by peptide stimulations together with well-studied HLA-B-restricted epitopes. Donor HLA type was relevant to the analysis, because carriage of CMV infection together with the matching HLA type was indicated by public TCR beta signatures.

From V the trimming removes 1 base and from J it removes 4 bases, while the gene matches leave 9 bases of the junction unaccounted for. The germline V gene specifies KGHSH as CDR1 and LQKENI as CDR2. The CDR3 runs 17 residues from the cysteine to the phenylalanine. CDR3 DNA only is kept here, 51 bases in frame from base 1. In light of the paper, this sample's treatment or condition label describes: in vitro stimulation with specific CMV peptide epitopes to enrich CMV-specific T cells. The sequencing machine was an Illumina HiSeq 1500. TCRdb reworked the public reads: Q25 trimming with fastp, MiXCR clone assembly, productive beta chains retained. Rows with one shared CDR3 protein collapse into an entry with the most common genes and DNA. Counted in this sample were roughly 730,000 distinct CDR3 sequences; around a third of them appeared once. The leading ten clones occupy 18% of the sample. This clonotype was detected only a few times. Its antigen target is currently unknown. Per-nucleotide qualities are absent, and no much larger clonotype sits a single base away.

What the research found in general, with its limitations: Cumulative frequency of public TCR beta family members discriminated carriers of CMV infection plus the relevant HLA type in this cohort and an independent 352-donor cohort. In the ex vivo response, HLA-C-restricted CMV-specific TCR beta clonotypes were dominant, and in two of eight donors the single most frequent clonotype came from this HLA-C-restricted group.

This sample comprised cultured PBMCs, obtained from culture after CMV antigen stimulation. This clonotype was sampled from a human donor in good health (CMV status not recorded). Some clones in this sample may be carry-over from other donors' samples. The receptor chain draws on TRBV18 and TRBJ2-5; 10 junctional bases match TRBD1. The CDR3 here reads CASSPQTRTGGGETQYF. The DNA reads TGTGCCAGCTCACCACAAACAAGGACAGGGGGAGGAGAGACCCAGTACTTC.